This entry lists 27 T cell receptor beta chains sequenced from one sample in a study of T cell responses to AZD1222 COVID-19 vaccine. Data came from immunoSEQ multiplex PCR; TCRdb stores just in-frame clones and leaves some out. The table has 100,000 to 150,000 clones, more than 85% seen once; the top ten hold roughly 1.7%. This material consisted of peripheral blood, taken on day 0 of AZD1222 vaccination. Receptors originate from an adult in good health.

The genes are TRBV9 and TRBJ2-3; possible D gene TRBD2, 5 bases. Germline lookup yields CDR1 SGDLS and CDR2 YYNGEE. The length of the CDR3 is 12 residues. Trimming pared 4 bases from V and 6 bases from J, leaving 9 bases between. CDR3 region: CASSFQRDTQYF. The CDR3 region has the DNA TGTGCCAGCAGCTTCCAGCGGGATACGCAGTATTTT.

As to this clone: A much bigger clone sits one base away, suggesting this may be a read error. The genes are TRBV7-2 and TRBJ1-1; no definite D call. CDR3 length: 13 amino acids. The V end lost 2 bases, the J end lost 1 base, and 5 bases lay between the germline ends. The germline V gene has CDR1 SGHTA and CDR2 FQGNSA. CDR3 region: CASSLYRNTEAFF. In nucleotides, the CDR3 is TGTGCCAGCAGCTTATACAGGAACACTGAAGCTTTCTTT.

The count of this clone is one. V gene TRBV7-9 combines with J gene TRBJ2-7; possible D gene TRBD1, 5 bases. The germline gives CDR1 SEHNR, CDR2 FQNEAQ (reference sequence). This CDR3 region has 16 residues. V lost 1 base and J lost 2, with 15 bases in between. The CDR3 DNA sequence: TGTGCCAGCAGCTTAGTTACACAGGTTCTAGCCTACGAGCAGTACTTC. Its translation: CASSLVTQVLAYEQYF. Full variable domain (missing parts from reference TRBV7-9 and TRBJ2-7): DTGVSQNPRHKITKRGQNVTFRCDPISEHNRLYWYRQTLGQGPEFLTYFQNEAQLEKSRLLSDRFSAERPKGSFSTLEIQRTEQGDSAMYLCASSLVTQVLAYEQYFGPGTRLTVT.

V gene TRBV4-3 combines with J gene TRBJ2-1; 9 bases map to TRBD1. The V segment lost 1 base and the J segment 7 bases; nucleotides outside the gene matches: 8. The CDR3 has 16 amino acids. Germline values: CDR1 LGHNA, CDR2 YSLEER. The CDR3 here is CASSQGGTGKENEQFF. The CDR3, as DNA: TGCGCCAGCAGCCAAGGCGGGACAGGGAAGGAAAATGAGCAGTTCTTC.

The CDR3 spells CASSPPTGRGETQYF. CDR3 in DNA: TGTGCCAGCTCACCACCGACGGGGCGGGGGGAGACCCAGTACTTC. The chain couples TRBV18 to TRBJ2-5; 7 bases line up with TRBD2. V gave up 0 bases and J gave up 5 bases; unmatched junction bases: 6. The CDR3 sequence is 15 residues long. Germline V lookup: CDR1 KGHSH, CDR2 LQKENI.

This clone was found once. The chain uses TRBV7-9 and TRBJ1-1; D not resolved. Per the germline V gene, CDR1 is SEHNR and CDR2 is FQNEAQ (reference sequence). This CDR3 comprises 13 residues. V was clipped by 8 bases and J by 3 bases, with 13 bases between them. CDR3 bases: TGTGCCAGCTTCCGGCGAGGGTACACTGAAGCTTTCTTT. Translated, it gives CASFRRGYTEAFF.

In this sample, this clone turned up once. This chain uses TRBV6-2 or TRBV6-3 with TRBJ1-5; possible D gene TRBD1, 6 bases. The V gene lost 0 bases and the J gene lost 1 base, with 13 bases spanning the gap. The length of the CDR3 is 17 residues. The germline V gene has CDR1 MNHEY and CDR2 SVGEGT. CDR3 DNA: TGTGCCAGCAGTTACTCGGGGGGGCTTGGAAGCAATCAGCCCCAGCATTTT. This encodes CASSYSGGLGSNQPQHF.

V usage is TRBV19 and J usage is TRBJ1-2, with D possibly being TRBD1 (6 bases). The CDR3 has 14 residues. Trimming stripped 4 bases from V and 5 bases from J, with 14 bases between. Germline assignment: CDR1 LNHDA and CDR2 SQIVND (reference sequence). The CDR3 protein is CASSSGTWLYGYTF. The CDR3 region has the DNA TGTGCCAGTAGTAGCGGGACATGGTTATATGGCTACACCTTC.

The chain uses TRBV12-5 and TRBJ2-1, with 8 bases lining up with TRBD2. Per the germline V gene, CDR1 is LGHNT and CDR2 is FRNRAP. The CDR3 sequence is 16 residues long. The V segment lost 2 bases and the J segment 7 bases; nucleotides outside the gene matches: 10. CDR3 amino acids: CASGLPMAGGFNEQFF. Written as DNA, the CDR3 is TGTGCTAGTGGTTTGCCTATGGCGGGAGGATTTAATGAGCAGTTCTTC.

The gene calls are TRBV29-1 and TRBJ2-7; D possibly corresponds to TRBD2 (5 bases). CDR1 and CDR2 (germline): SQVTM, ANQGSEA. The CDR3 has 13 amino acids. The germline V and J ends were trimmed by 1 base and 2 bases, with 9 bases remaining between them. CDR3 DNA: TGCAGCGTTGAAGGGGAGCCCCCCTACGAGCAGTACTTC. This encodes CSVEGEPPYEQYF.

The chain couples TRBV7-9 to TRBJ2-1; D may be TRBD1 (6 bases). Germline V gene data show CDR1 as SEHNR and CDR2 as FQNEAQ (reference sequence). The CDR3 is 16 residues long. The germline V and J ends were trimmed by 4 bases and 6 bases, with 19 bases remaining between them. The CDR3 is CASSSVRSRGSNEQFF. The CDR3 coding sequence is TGTGCCAGCAGCTCCGTAAGGTCCAGGGGAAGCAATGAGCAGTTCTTC. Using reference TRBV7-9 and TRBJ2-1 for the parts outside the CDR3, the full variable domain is DTGVSQNPRHKITKRGQNVTFRCDPISEHNRLYWYRQTLGQGPEFLTYFQNEAQLEKSRLLSDRFSAERPKGSFSTLEIQRTEQGDSAMYLCASSSVRSRGSNEQFFGPGTRLTVL.

In nucleotides, the CDR3 is TGTGCCAGCAGTTTATTGCGGGGCTCTGGAAACACCATATATTTT. Its translation is CASSLLRGSGNTIYF. J is TRBJ1-3 and V is TRBV28; D gene uncertain. This CDR3 comprises 15 residues. CDR1 is MDHEN, CDR2 SYDVKM, per germline. Trimming pared 1 base from V and 0 bases from J, leaving 7 bases between.

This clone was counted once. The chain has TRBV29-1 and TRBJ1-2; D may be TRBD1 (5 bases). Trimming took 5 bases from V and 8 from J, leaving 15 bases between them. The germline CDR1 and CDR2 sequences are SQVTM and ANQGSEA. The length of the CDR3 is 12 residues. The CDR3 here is CSVSREYRGYTF. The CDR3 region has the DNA TGCAGCGTTTCCAGGGAGTACCGCGGCTACACCTTC.

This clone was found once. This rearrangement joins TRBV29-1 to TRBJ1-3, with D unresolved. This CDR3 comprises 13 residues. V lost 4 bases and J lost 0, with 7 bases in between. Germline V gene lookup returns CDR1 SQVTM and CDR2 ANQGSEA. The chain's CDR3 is CSVGPSSGNTIYF. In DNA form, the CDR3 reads TGCAGCGTTGGTCCCAGCTCTGGAAACACCATATATTTT.

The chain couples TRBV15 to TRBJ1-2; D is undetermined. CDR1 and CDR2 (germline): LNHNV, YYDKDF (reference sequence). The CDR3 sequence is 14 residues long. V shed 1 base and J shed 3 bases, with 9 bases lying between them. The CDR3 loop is CATSRGEIHYGYTF. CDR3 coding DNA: TGTGCCACCAGCAGAGGAGAGATCCACTATGGCTACACCTTC. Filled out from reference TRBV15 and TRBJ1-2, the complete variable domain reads DAMVIQNPRYQVTQFGKPVTLSCSQTLNHNVMYWYQQKSSQAPKLLFHYYDKDFNNEADTPDNFQSRRPNTSFCFLDIRSPGLGDTAMYLCATSRGEIHYGYTFGSGTRLTVV.

The CDR3 here is CASSLLTGADTEAFF. Written as DNA, the CDR3 is TGTGCCAGCAGCTTGCTGACAGGGGCGGACACTGAAGCTTTCTTT. The chain joins TRBV28 to TRBJ1-1, with 8 bases matching TRBD1. Germline assignment: CDR1 MDHEN and CDR2 SYDVKM. Trimming took 6 bases from V and 3 from J; bases not matched to a gene: 9. This CDR3 spans 15 amino acids. Full variable domain (missing parts from reference TRBV28 and TRBJ1-1): DVKVTQSSRYLVKRTGEKVFLECVQDMDHENMFWYRQDPGLGLRLIYFSYDVKMKEKGDIPEGYSVSREKKERFSLILESASTNQTSMYLCASSLLTGADTEAFFGQGTRLTVV.

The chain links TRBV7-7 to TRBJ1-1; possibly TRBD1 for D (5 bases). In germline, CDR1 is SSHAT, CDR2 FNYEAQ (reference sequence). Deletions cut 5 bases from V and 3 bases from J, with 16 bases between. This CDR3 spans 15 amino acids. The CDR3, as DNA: TGTGCCAGCAGCCCCGGCGGTGGGGGATACACTGAAGCTTTCTTT. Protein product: CASSPGGGGYTEAFF.

In nucleotides, the CDR3 is TGTGCCAGCAGCTTAGCATCAATGAGGCAGTTCTTC. This encodes CASSLASMRQFF. The gene calls are TRBV7-9 and TRBJ2-1; D not resolved. Germline V gene data show CDR1 as SEHNR and CDR2 as FQNEAQ (reference sequence). Trimming left V 0 bases short and J 12 bases short, with 9 bases between. The length of the CDR3 is 12 residues.

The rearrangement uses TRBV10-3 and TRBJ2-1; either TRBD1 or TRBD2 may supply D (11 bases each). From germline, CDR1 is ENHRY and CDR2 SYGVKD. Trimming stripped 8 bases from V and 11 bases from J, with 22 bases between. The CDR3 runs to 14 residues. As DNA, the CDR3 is TGTGCCATCGGGACAGGGGGGACTAGCGGCAAGCAGTTCTTC. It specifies CAIGTGGTSGKQFF.

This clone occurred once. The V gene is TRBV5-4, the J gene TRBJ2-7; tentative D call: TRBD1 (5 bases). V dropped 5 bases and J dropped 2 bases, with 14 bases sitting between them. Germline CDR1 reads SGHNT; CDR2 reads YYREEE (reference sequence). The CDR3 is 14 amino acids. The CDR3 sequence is CASRTDLTTYEQYF. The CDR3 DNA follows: TGTGCCAGCAGGACAGACTTAACTACCTACGAGCAGTACTTC.

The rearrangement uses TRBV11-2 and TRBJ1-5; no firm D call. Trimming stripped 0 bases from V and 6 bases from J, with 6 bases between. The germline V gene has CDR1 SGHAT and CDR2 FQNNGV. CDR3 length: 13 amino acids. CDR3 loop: CASSLDTGQPQHF. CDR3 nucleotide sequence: TGTGCCAGCAGCTTAGATACTGGTCAGCCCCAGCATTTT.

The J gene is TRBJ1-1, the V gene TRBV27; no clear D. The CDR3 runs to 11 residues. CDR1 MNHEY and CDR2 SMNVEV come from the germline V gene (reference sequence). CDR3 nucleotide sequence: TGTGTCTCAGCAAGGTACACTGAAGCTTTCTTT. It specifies CVSARYTEAFF.

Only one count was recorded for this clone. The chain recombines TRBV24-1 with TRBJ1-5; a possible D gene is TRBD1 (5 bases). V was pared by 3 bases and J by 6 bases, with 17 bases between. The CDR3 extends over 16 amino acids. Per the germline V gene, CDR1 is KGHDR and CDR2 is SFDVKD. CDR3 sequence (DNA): TGTGCCACCAGTGATCCCCTGGTGAATGGGGGTCAGCCCCAGCATTTT. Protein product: CATSDPLVNGGQPQHF.

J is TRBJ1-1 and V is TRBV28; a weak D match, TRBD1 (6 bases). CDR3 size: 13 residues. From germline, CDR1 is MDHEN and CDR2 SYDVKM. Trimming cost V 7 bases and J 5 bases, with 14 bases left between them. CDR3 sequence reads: CASTPTGRTEAFF. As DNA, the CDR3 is TGTGCCAGCACCCCAACAGGGAGGACTGAAGCTTTCTTT.

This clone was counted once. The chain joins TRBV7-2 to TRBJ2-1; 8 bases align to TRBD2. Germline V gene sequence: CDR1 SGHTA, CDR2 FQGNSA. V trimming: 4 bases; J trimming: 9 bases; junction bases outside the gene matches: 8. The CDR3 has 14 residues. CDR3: CASSSTGTRGEQFF. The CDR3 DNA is TGTGCCAGCAGCTCGACCGGGACTAGGGGTGAGCAGTTCTTC.

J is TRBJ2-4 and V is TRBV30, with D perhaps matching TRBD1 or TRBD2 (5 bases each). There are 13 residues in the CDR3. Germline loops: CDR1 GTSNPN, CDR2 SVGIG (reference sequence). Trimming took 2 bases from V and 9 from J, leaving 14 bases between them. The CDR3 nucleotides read TGTGCCTGGAGTCTGAGGGGTTTAGTCATTCAGTACTTC. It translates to CAWSLRGLVIQYF.

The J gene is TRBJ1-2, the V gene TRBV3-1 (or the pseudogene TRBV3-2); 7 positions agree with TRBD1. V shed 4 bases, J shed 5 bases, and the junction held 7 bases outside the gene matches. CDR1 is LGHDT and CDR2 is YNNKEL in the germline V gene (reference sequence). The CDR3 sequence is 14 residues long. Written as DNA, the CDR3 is TGTGCCAGCAGCCGCCGGGACAGCAGATATGGCTACACCTTC. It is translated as CASSRRDSRYGYTF.